This T cell receptor (beta chain) was observed in a study of response to subunit inactivated influenza vaccine (dated by TCRdb to between 2018 and 2020). About the study as a whole: Deep quantitative profiling of the T cell receptor repertoire was used in the study to follow responses to a trivalent subunit inactivated influenza vaccine.

Preparation of the library involved RT-PCR. Sequencing was carried out with an Illumina HiSeq 2500. Through fastp at Q25 and MiXCR, TCRdb rebuilt clones from the public reads, retaining in-frame beta chains. Rows are combined by CDR3 protein, so each entry shows the most common genes and DNA. This sample lists 540,000 or so distinct CDR3 sequences; 10% to 15% were detected once. Jointly, the top ten make up about an eighth of the sample. What the authors observed across the whole study: According to the authors, only a limited number of new T cells may be recruited by each seasonal influenza vaccination.

For this clonotype: Which antigen it targets is not known. Per-base quality was not reported, and no clone a single base away is much larger than it.

The sample's time point label, in plain terms: 45 to 50 days after influenza vaccine administration. The CDR3 spans 14 residues, from the cysteine through the phenylalanine. Only the CDR3 part of the read is kept: 42 bases, read in frame from the first base. The germline V gene provides CDR1 SGHRS and CDR2 YFSETQ. At the junction V is shortened by 2 bases and J by 6 bases; bases outside the gene matches: 4. The chain is assembled from TRBV5-1 and TRBJ2-1; the junction holds 8 bases that match TRBD1. This clonotype was obtained from a man aged 50 to 59 who received an inactivated influenza vaccine. Donor details come from another sample of the same person, matched by shared clones. This specimen was PBMCs from blood, taken 40 to 50 days after vaccination. The bases are TGCGCCAGCAGCTTCCAGGGGGCCGGCAATGAGCAGTTCTTC. Its protein is CASSFQGAGNEQFF.